This is a list of T cell receptor beta chains from one sample in a study of cytomegalovirus exposure and HLA in healthy donors. Generated by immunoSEQ multiplex PCR, the TCRdb table keeps only in-frame clones and is missing some. This table holds 130,000 or so clones, around 78% found once. The sample consisted of PBMCs. The receptors were gathered from a man aged 40-49 years in good health and CMV-seronegative. Each CDR3 is given with its conserved first and last residue. D genes are given only for firm matches. Clone size is stated in some rows and not others, as once, few, many or a class when expanded.

>TRBJ2-1|NA|TRBD1|TRBV7-8
CASSKGQSYNEQFF
>TRBJ2-3|NA|NA|TRBV19
CASSLRPVGDTQYF
>TRBJ1-6|once|NA|TRBV5-1
CASSWEHYNSPLHF
>TRBJ2-5|NA|NA|TRBV7-9
CASAGRETQYF
>TRBJ2-5|NA|TRBD1|TRBV2
CASSLGQGQETQYF
>TRBJ1-5|NA|NA|TRBV7-2
CASSRNRGPQPQHF
>TRBJ2-5|NA|NA|TRBV11-1
CASSLGLGAGGTQYF
>TRBJ2-3|NA|TRBD2|TRBV12-5
CASAEGLAGLIDTQYF
>TRBJ2-1|NA|NA|TRBV29-1
CSVEDREPGVRGNEQFF
>TRBJ1-1|NA|TRBD1|TRBV4-1
CASSQADRATEAFF
>TRBJ1-1|NA|TRBD1|TRBV19
CASRRQGEVAEAFF
>TRBJ2-7|few|TRBD1|TRBV4-3
CASSQGRDRDGYEQYF
>TRBJ1-5|NA|NA|TRBV19
CASSKEGLGNQPQHF
>TRBJ2-7|few|NA|TRBV27
CASSLVRMSSYEQYF
>TRBJ2-7|NA|NA|TRBV29-1
CSVASTRGEQYF
>NA|NA|NA|TRBV4-1
CASSQTSPSSYEQYF
>TRBJ2-2|NA|TRBD1|TRBV5-4
CASSPGDRGTGELFF
>TRBJ2-1|NA|NA|TRBV4-2
CASSQNWWETYNEQFF
>TRBJ2-5|NA|NA|TRBV15
CATSRDDYQETQYF
>TRBJ2-7|NA|TRBD1|TRBV28
CASSPGGPAYEQYF
>TRBJ1-5|NA|NA|TRBV2
CASSAGGRRSNQPQHF
>TRBJ2-3|few|TRBD2|TRBV7-6
CASSLVFAGGPDTQYF
>TRBJ2-5|few|NA|TRBV27
CASSLWGGKTQYF
>TRBJ1-4|NA|NA|TRBV7-6
CASSFRGELFF
>TRBJ2-5|once|TRBD2|TRBV5-1
CASSDTGTKKETQYF
>TRBJ2-1|NA|TRBD2|TRBV27
CASLQSGRPINEQFF
>TRBJ2-2|NA|NA|TRBV9
CASSVRHQGSPLSGELFF
>TRBJ2-1|NA|TRBD1|TRBV5-1
CASSIQQGGAVYNEQFF
>TRBJ2-1|NA|TRBD2|TRBV7-9
CASRTSGTYNEQFF
>TRBJ2-1|NA|TRBD2|TRBV5-1
CASSEASGGASYNEQFF
>TRBJ1-5|NA|NA|TRBV5-1
CASSLDSPSNQPQHF
>TRBJ1-4|NA|TRBD1|TRBV5-1
CASSLGQGGWANEKLFF
>TRBJ2-1|NA|TRBD1|TRBV5-4
CASSLTGNYYNEQFF
>TRBJ2-7|NA|TRBD2|TRBV13
CASSLAGRVYEQYF
>TRBJ2-7|NA|NA|TRBV7-5
CARSTGSDSYEQYF
>TRBJ2-6|NA|NA|TRBV21-1
CASSKVGQAGFASGANVLTF
>TRBJ2-1|NA|NA|TRBV2
CASSVYNEQFF
>TRBJ2-3|NA|TRBD2|TRBV7-8
CASSFTGGAPPDTQYF
>TRBJ2-7|NA|NA|TRBV2
CASSEYENEQYF
>TRBJ2-2|NA|NA|TRBV7-9
CSSSQVELFF
>TRBJ1-1|NA|NA|TRBV7-9
CSSSLGQLNTEAFF
>TRBJ2-3|NA|TRBD2|TRBV29-1
CSVEGLRADTQYF
>TRBJ1-5|NA|TRBD1|TRBV7-2
CASTGQGAGNQPQHF
>TRBJ2-7|NA|TRBD1|TRBV5-1
CASSLGPPDRGLLYEQYF
>TRBJ2-1|NA|NA|TRBV7-9
CASSPTVPGEIDEQFF
>TRBJ2-7|NA|TRBD1|TRBV2
CASIPRDRGDYEQYF
>TRBJ2-7|few|TRBD1|TRBV18
CASSLQQGAINEQYF
>TRBJ2-5|NA|TRBD1|TRBV7-9
CASSRTDRGASQETQYF
>TRBJ2-4|NA|NA|TRBV5-8
CASSRGLPDTIQYF
>TRBJ2-3|few|TRBD1|TRBV6-5
CASSPRTGLFDTQYF
>TRBJ2-5|NA|TRBD1|TRBV6-6
CASSYMGQGQETQYF
>TRBJ2-5|once|TRBD1|TRBV5-1
CASRTGQGVETQYF
>TRBJ1-5|NA|NA|TRBV28
CASSMHRDKAFWGNQPQHF